Following are 18 T cell receptor beta chains from one sample sequenced in a study of T cell responses to AZD1222 COVID-19 vaccine (dated by TCRdb to the early 2020s). Libraries were built with the immunoSEQ multiplex PCR assay. Sourced from immuneACCESS, this table was stored by TCRdb with only in-frame sequences that have V and J called. A share of the clones is absent; for the studies checked, an unresolved V gene accounts for under half, and the remainder has no known explanation. For this sample, the table gives over 140,000 clones. The ten biggest clones cover under 2.5% of the sample. Read against the paper, the sample's time point label means: baseline before first vaccination. Input material: peripheral blood. These receptor sequences come from an adult in good health.

Remarks on this clone: Other nucleotide sequences from this sample produce the same CDR3. The chain couples TRBV19 to TRBJ1-1; 7 bases fit TRBD1. The length of the CDR3 is 15 residues. The germline V gene has CDR1 LNHDA and CDR2 SQIVND (reference sequence). Trimming took 5 bases from V and 0 from J; bases not matched to a gene: 6. The CDR3 here is CASSARQGMNTEAFF. CDR3 in DNA: TGTGCCAGTAGTGCCCGACAGGGAATGAACACTGAAGCTTTCTTT. Together with reference TRBV19 and TRBJ1-1, the CDR3 gives the full variable domain: DGGITQSPKYLFRKEGQNVTLSCEQNLNHDAMYWYRQDPGQGLRLIYYSQIVNDFQKGDIAEGYSVSREKKESFPLTVTSAQKNPTAFYLCASSARQGMNTEAFFGQGTRLTVV.

This CDR3 reads CATSDPTGSNQPQHF. CDR3 nucleotide sequence: TGTGCCACCAGTGATCCAACAGGGAGCAATCAGCCCCAGCATTTT. This chain connects TRBV24-1 to TRBJ1-5; the D gene is possibly TRBD1 (6 bases). Germline assignment: CDR1 KGHDR and CDR2 SFDVKD. The CDR3 spans 15 residues. Trimming took 3 bases from V and 1 from J, leaving 9 bases between them.

This chain joins TRBV5-1 and TRBJ1-2, with D possibly TRBD1 on 5 matching bases. This CDR3 contains 13 residues. The V end lost 4 bases, the J end lost 7 bases, and 14 bases lay between the germline ends. Germline-derived CDR1 and CDR2 are SGHRS and YFSETQ. CDR3: CASSPMGEAGYTF. For the CDR3, the DNA is TGCGCCAGCAGCCCCATGGGGGAGGCTGGCTACACCTTC.

This CDR3 reads CASSVGLQETQYF. CDR3 coding DNA: TGTGCCAGCAGCGTGGGACTTCAAGAGACCCAGTACTTC. V is TRBV5-5 and J is TRBJ2-5, with TRBD2 as a possible D gene (6 bases). The ends were cut back, 4 bases at V and 2 bases at J, with 9 bases in the middle. Germline CDR1 SGHKS, CDR2 YYEKEE (reference sequence). This CDR3 spans 13 amino acids.

The rearrangement uses TRBV11-3 and TRBJ2-5, with 10 nucleotides matching TRBD1. CDR3 length: 15 amino acids. Germline loops: CDR1 SGHNT, CDR2 YENEEA. V was clipped by 4 bases and J by 2 bases; unmatched bases: 4. This CDR3 is CASSSDRGRQETQYF. In DNA form, the CDR3 reads TGTGCCAGCAGCTCCGACAGGGGGCGGCAAGAGACCCAGTACTTC.

The J gene is TRBJ1-5, the V gene TRBV19; D unclear. Germline CDR1 is LNHDA and CDR2 is SQIVND (reference sequence). Trimming removed 4 bases at V and 7 bases at J, with 8 bases between. CDR3 length: 12 amino acids. In DNA form, the CDR3 reads TGTGCCAGTAGTACACTCGAGCAGCCCCAGCATTTT. Translated: CASSTLEQPQHF.

V and J are TRBV6-2 or TRBV6-3 and TRBJ1-5; D gene ambiguous. This CDR3 comprises 12 residues. The V gene lost 1 base and the J gene lost 6 bases, with 4 bases spanning the gap. CDR1 is MNHEY and CDR2 is SVGEGT in the germline V gene. The CDR3 DNA is TGTGCCAGCAGTTACTTGGCTCAGCCCCAGCATTTT. Amino acid sequence: CASSYLAQPQHF.

The chain couples TRBV7-2 to TRBJ2-5; no clear D gene. Germline CDR1 is SGHTA and CDR2 is FQGNSA. CDR3 length: 15 amino acids. V was clipped by 1 base and J by 5 bases, with 14 bases between them. The CDR3 DNA is TGTGCCAGCAGCTTAGGGGGTTTGGGTACCGAGACCCAGTACTTC. It codes for CASSLGGLGTETQYF. The entire variable domain, with the rest obtained from reference TRBV7-2 and TRBJ2-5, is as follows: GAGVSQSPSNKVTEKGKDVELRCDPISGHTALYWYRQSLGQGLEFLIYFQGNSAPDKSGLPSDRFSAERTGGSVSTLTIQRTQQEDSAVYLCASSLGGLGTETQYFGPGTRLLVL.

The chain joins TRBV7-9 to TRBJ1-2; D is undetermined. This CDR3 region has 13 residues. V lost 5 bases and J 7 bases, leaving 14 bases between the germline ends. Germline V CDR1 and CDR2: SEHNR, FQNEAQ (reference sequence). In nucleotides, the CDR3 is TGTGCCAGCAGCCGTGCAGGTGTGGGTGGCTACACCTTC. This encodes CASSRAGVGGYTF.

The chain uses TRBV19 and TRBJ2-3, with D perhaps given as TRBD1 or TRBD2 (5 bases each). The CDR3 runs to 15 residues. Germline-derived CDR1 and CDR2 are LNHDA and SQIVND (reference sequence). Trimming removed 6 bases at V and 0 bases at J, with 13 bases between. The chain's CDR3 is CASRPLGESTDTQYF. CDR3 in DNA: TGTGCCAGTAGACCACTGGGGGAAAGCACAGATACGCAGTATTTT.

The CDR3 bases are TGTGCCTGGAGTGTAGGTTTCGAGCAGTACTTC. This sequence encodes CAWSVGFEQYF. This rearrangement joins TRBV30 to TRBJ2-7; D unresolved. Germline CDR1 GTSNPN, CDR2 SVGIG (reference sequence). The CDR3 extends over 11 amino acids. Trimming cost V 0 bases and J 6 bases, with 6 bases left between them.

The chain couples TRBV11-2 to TRBJ2-1; 10 positions agree with TRBD2. Germline CDR1 and CDR2: SGHAT and FQNNGV. Unmatched junction bases numbered 16, after V lost 5 bases and J lost 12 bases. This CDR3 comprises 16 residues. CDR3 loop: CASSPISGGLHSVQFF. The CDR3 nucleotides read TGTGCCAGCAGCCCGATTAGCGGGGGGCTCCATTCGGTGCAGTTCTTC.

This chain joins TRBV4-2 and TRBJ1-2; D gene ambiguous. The length of the CDR3 is 18 residues. The V end was cut by 2 bases, the J end by 2 bases, with 21 bases between. Germline CDR1 LGHNA, CDR2 YNFKEQ. CDR3 coding DNA: TGTGCCAGCAGCCAATTGCTGAGTTTGGAGGTCGGAAACTATGGCTACACCTTC. It specifies CASSQLLSLEVGNYGYTF.

The rearrangement joins TRBV5-1 to TRBJ1-1; D gene uncertain. Trimming shortened V by 1 base and J by 5 bases, and 12 bases separated the two germline ends. Germline-derived CDR1 and CDR2 are SGHRS and YFSETQ. CDR3 length equals 14 residues. As DNA, the CDR3 is TGCGCCAGCAGCTTGTTAGGGCCTCGGACTGAAGCTTTCTTT. This gives the protein CASSLLGPRTEAFF.

CDR3 protein: CASSLSQYSPLHF. In DNA, the CDR3 is TGTGCCAGCAGTTTATCACAGTATTCACCCCTCCACTTT. The rearrangement uses TRBV27 and TRBJ1-6; D call uncertain. The length of the CDR3 is 13 residues. Trimming took 0 bases from V and 8 from J, leaving 5 bases between them. The V gene's germline CDR1 is MNHEY and CDR2 SMNVEV (reference sequence).

This rearrangement joins TRBV7-2 to TRBJ2-5; tentative D call: TRBD2 (6 bases). Germline V gives CDR1 SGHTA, CDR2 FQGNSA. The CDR3 is made up of 15 amino acids. V gave up 5 bases and J gave up 5 bases, with 18 bases separating them. CDR3 bases: TGTGCCAGCAGCCATTGGGGGGACCCCACCGAGACCCAGTACTTC. This codes for CASSHWGDPTETQYF. Full variable domain (remainder filled in from reference TRBV7-2 and TRBJ2-5): GAGVSQSPSNKVTEKGKDVELRCDPISGHTALYWYRQSLGQGLEFLIYFQGNSAPDKSGLPSDRFSAERTGGSVSTLTIQRTQQEDSAVYLCASSHWGDPTETQYFGPGTRLLVL.

CDR3 DNA sequence: TGTGCCAGCAGCCAACAGGCCGCGTCCAATAATTCACCCCTCCACTTT. Translating it yields CASSQQAASNNSPLHF. The J gene is TRBJ1-6, the V gene TRBV11-2, with D perhaps TRBD1 (5 bases). The germline gives CDR1 SGHAT, CDR2 FQNNGV. The CDR3 has 16 residues. Trimming removed 5 bases at V and 5 bases at J, with 16 bases between.

The rearrangement joins TRBV7-6 to TRBJ2-2; possibly TRBD1 for D (6 bases). CDR3 length equals 16 residues. Per the germline V gene, CDR1 is SGHVS and CDR2 is FNYEAQ. The V gene lost 4 bases and the J gene lost 0 bases, with 12 bases spanning the gap. The DNA of the CDR3 is TGTGCCAGCAGCTCAAGAGGGGGAACGAACACCGGGGAGCTGTTTTTT. Residues: CASSSRGGTNTGELFF.